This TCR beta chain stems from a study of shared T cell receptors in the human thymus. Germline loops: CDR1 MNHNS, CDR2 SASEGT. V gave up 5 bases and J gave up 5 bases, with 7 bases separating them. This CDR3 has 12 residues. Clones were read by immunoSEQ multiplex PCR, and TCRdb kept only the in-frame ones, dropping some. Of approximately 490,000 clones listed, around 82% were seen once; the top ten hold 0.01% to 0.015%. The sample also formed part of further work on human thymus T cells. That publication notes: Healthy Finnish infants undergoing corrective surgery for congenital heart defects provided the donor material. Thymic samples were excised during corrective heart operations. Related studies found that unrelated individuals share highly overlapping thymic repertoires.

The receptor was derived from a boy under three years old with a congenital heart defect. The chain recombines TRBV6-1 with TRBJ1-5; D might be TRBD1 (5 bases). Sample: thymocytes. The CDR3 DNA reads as TGTGCCAGCAGTCCAGGGTATCAGCCCCAGCATTTT. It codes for CASSPGYQPQHF.